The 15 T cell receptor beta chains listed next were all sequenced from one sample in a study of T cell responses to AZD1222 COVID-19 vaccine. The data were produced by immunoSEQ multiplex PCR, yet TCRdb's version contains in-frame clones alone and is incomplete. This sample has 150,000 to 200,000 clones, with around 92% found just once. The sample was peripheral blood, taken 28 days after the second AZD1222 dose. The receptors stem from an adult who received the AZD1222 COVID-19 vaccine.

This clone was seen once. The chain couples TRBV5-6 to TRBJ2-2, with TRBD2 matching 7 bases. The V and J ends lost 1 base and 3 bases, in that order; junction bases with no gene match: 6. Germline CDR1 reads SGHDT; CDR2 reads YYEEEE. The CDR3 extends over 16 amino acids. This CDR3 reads CASSLFTSAYTGELFF. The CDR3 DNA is TGTGCCAGCAGCTTGTTCACTAGCGCCTACACCGGGGAGCTGTTTTTT.

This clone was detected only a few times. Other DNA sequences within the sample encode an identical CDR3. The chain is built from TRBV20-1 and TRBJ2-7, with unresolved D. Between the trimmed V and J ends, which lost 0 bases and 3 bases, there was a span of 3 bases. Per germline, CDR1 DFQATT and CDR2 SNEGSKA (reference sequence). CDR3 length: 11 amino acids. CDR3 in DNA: TGCAGTGCTAGAGAGGTCTACGAGCAGTACTTC. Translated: CSAREVYEQYF.

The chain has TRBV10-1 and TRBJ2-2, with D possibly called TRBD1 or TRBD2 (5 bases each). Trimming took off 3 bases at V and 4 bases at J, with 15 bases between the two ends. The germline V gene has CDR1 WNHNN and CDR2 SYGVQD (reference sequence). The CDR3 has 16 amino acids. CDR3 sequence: CASSDLPGTGTGELFF. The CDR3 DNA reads TGCGCCAGCAGTGACCTTCCGGGGACCGGCACCGGGGAGCTGTTTTTT.

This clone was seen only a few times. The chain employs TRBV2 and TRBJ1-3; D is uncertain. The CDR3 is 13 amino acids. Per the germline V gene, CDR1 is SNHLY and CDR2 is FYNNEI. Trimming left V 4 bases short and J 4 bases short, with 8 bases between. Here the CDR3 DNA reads TGTGCCAGCAGTGTGGCCTCCGGAAACACCATATATTTT. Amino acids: CASSVASGNTIYF.

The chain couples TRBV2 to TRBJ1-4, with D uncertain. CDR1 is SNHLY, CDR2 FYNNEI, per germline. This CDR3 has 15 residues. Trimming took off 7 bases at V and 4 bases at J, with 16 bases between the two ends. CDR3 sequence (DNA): TGTGCCAGCATCCCCGGCGGCTTGGGTAATGAAAAACTGTTTTTT. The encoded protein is CASIPGGLGNEKLFF. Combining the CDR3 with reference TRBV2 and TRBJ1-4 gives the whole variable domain EPEVTQTPSHQVTQMGQEVILRCVPISNHLYFYWYRQILGQKVEFLVSFYNNEISEKSEIFDDQFSVERPDGSNFTLKIRSTKLEDSAMYFCASIPGGLGNEKLFFGSGTQLSVL.

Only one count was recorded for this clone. The CDR3 loop reads CASSAHRGWEQYF. DNA of the CDR3: TGTGCCAGCAGCGCACACAGGGGGTGGGAGCAGTACTTC. This chain joins TRBV5-5 and TRBJ2-7; 8 bases map to TRBD1. The V gene's germline CDR1 is SGHKS and CDR2 YYEKEE (reference sequence). V lost 4 bases to trimming and J lost 7 bases; unmatched junction nucleotides: 7. This CDR3 has 13 residues. The full variable domain, completed using reference TRBV5-5 and TRBJ2-7, is DAGVTQSPTHLIKTRGQQVTLRCSPISGHKSVSWYQQVLGQGPQFIFQYYEKEERGRGNFPDRFSARQFPNYSSELNVNALLLGDSALYLCASSAHRGWEQYFGPGTRLTVT.

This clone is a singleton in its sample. CDR3 loop: CASSLLAGGPSGNEQFF. The CDR3 DNA follows: TGCGCCAGCAGCTTACTAGCGGGAGGGCCCTCGGGCAATGAGCAGTTCTTC. This chain links TRBV5-1 with TRBJ2-1; 13 bases line up with TRBD2. CDR3 length: 17 residues. CDR1 SGHRS and CDR2 YFSETQ come from the germline V gene. The J segment lost 6 bases and the V segment lost 2 bases, leaving 8 bases of the junction unmatched.

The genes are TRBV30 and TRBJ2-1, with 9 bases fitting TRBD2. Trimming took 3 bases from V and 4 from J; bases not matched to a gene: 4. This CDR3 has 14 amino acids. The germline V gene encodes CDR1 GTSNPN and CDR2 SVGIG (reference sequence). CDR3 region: CAWRASGVYNEQFF. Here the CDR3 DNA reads TGTGCCTGGAGGGCTAGCGGGGTTTACAATGAGCAGTTCTTC.

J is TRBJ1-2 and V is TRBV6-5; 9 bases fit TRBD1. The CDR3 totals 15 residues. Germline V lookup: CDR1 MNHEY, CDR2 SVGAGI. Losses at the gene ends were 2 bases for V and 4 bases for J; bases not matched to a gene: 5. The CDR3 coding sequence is TGTGCCAGCAGTTACCACAGGGGGCAGAGCTATGGCTACACCTTC. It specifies CASSYHRGQSYGYTF.

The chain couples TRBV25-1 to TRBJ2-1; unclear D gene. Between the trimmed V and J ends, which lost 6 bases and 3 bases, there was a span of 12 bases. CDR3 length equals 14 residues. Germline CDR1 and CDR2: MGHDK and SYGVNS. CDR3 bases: TGTGCCAGCAGCACTACAATAGGCTACAATGAGCAGTTCTTC. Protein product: CASSTTIGYNEQFF.

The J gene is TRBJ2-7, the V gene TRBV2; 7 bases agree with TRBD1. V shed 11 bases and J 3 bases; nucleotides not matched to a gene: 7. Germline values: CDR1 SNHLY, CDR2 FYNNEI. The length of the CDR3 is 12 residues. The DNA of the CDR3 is TGTGCCGGAAGGGACAGAAACTACGAGCAGTACTTC. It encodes CAGRDRNYEQYF.

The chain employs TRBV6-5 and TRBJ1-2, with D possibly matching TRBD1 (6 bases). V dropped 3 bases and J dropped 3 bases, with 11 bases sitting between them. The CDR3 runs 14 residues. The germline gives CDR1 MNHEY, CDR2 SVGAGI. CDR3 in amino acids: CASSYIRQDYGYTF. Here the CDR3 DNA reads TGTGCCAGCAGTTATATACGACAGGACTATGGCTACACCTTC.

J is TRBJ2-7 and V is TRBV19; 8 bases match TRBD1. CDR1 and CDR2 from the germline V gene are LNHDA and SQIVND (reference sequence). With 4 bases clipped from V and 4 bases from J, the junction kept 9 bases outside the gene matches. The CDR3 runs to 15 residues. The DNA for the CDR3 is TGTGCCAGTAGTACCCTTGAGGGACAGGCGTACGAGCAGTACTTC. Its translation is CASSTLEGQAYEQYF.

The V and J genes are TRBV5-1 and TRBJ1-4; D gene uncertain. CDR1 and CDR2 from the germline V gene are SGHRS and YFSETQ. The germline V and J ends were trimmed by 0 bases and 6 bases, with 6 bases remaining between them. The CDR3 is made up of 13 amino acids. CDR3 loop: CASSLGRDEKLFF. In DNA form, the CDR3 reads TGCGCCAGCAGCTTGGGTAGGGATGAAAAACTGTTTTTT.

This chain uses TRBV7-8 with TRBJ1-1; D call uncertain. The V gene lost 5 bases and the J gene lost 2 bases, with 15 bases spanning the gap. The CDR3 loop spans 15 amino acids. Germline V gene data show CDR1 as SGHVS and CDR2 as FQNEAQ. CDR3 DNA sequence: TGTGCCAGCAGCCGAGATTGGACGGTCAACACTGAAGCTTTCTTT. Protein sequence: CASSRDWTVNTEAFF.